The 17 T cell receptor beta chains presented below share a single source sample, sequenced in a study of blood T cell repertoires in COVID-19. Only in-frame clones appear in the TCRdb table, and some are missing; sequencing was by immunoSEQ multiplex PCR. The sample shows approximately 300,000 clones, approximately 90% of them seen only once. Source material: PBMCs or T cells enriched from blood (not recorded which). Receptor source: a young woman who had recovered from COVID-19.

This chain connects TRBV19 to TRBJ1-6; 7 bases line up with TRBD1. Germline CDR1 reads LNHDA; CDR2 reads SQIVND (reference sequence). The J segment lost 5 bases and the V segment lost 5 bases, leaving 12 bases of the junction unmatched. The CDR3 sequence is 17 residues long. The DNA of the CDR3 is TGTGCCAGTAGTCTCACAGGGGACGCAGCGGATAATTCACCCCTCCACTTT. The encoded protein is CASSLTGDAADNSPLHF.

This rearrangement joins TRBV19 to TRBJ1-2; D gene unclear. This CDR3 has 14 residues. Trimming shortened V by 5 bases and J by 0 bases, and 10 bases separated the two germline ends. Germline V gene sequence: CDR1 LNHDA, CDR2 SQIVND (reference sequence). The CDR3 loop reads CASSSEVANYGYTF. CDR3 bases: TGTGCCAGTAGTTCCGAGGTAGCTAACTATGGCTACACCTTC.

The CDR3 bases are TGCGCCAGCAGCTTGCTTGGCGGGGGCACCTACAATGAGCAGTTCTTC. Translation: CASSLLGGGTYNEQFF. V usage is TRBV5-1 and J usage is TRBJ2-1; possibly TRBD2 for D (7 bases). The CDR3 totals 16 residues. Between the trimmed V and J ends, which lost 1 base and 2 bases, there was a span of 13 bases. Germline CDR1 and CDR2: SGHRS and YFSETQ.

The chain has TRBV5-6 and TRBJ1-6; D may be TRBD1 (6 bases). Germline V gene data show CDR1 as SGHDT and CDR2 as YYEEEE. V was cut by 1 base and J by 5 bases, with 10 bases left in between. This CDR3 spans 15 amino acids. CDR3 nucleotide sequence: TGTGCCAGCAGCTTGTTCCGGACAGATAATTCACCCCTCCACTTT. Its protein is CASSLFRTDNSPLHF.

The chain joins TRBV5-1 to TRBJ1-1, with 8 bases identical to TRBD1. This CDR3 is 14 amino acids long. V shed 5 bases and J 0 bases; nucleotides not matched to a gene: 3. Germline values: CDR1 SGHRS, CDR2 YFSETQ. The CDR3 spells CASRRTGLNTEAFF. The CDR3, as DNA: TGCGCCAGCAGGAGGACAGGGCTGAACACTGAAGCTTTCTTT.

The chain links TRBV5-6 to TRBJ1-4; D gene ambiguous. Germline-derived CDR1 and CDR2 are SGHDT and YYEEEE. Trimming removed 4 bases from V and 0 bases from J, with 13 bases in between. The CDR3 length is 16 residues. CDR3: CASSRGLPTTNEKLFF. Written as DNA, the CDR3 is TGTGCCAGCAGCCGAGGTCTGCCCACAACTAATGAAAAACTGTTTTTT.

This clone was observed once. CDR3 loop: CASSWGRAAIAKNIQYF. The CDR3 bases are TGTGCCAGCAGCTGGGGGAGGGCAGCAATAGCCAAAAACATTCAGTACTTC. The rearrangement uses TRBV5-6 and TRBJ2-4; 7 bases line up with TRBD2. V gave up 3 bases and J gave up 0 bases; unmatched junction bases: 9. The CDR3 covers 17 residues. CDR1 is SGHDT, CDR2 YYEEEE, per germline.

The chain is built from TRBV7-2 and TRBJ2-7; a possible D gene is TRBD2 (6 bases). The CDR3 extends over 14 amino acids. The germline V and J ends were trimmed by 5 bases and 2 bases, with 13 bases remaining between them. Germline V CDR1 and CDR2: SGHTA, FQGNSA. The CDR3 DNA reads TGTGCCAGCAGCGAGGGACTGATCACCTACGAGCAGTACTTC. The encoded protein is CASSEGLITYEQYF.

This chain links TRBV29-1 with TRBJ1-1; D unclear. Germline-derived CDR1 and CDR2 are SQVTM and ANQGSEA. V shed 5 bases and J shed 1 base, with 8 bases lying between them. The length of the CDR3 is 12 residues. The CDR3 sequence: CSVPDTNTEAFF. CDR3 DNA sequence: TGCAGCGTTCCAGACACGAACACTGAAGCTTTCTTT.

This clone has a handful of counts. The chain employs TRBV30 and TRBJ2-3; possible D gene TRBD2, 7 bases. The ends were cut back, 4 bases at V and 6 bases at J, with 11 bases in the middle. Germline CDR1 reads GTSNPN; CDR2 reads SVGIG (reference sequence). There are 12 residues in the CDR3. As DNA, the CDR3 is TGTGCCTGGACGGCGGGGGCCGATACGCAGTATTTT. Translated, it gives CAWTAGADTQYF. Based on the CDR3 plus reference TRBV30 and TRBJ2-3, the full variable domain is SQTIHQWPATLVQPVGSPLSLECTVEGTSNPNLYWYRQAAGRGLQLLFYSVGIGQISSEVPQNLSASRPQDRQFILSSKKLLLSDSGFYLCAWTAGADTQYFGPGTRLTVL.

This chain links TRBV19 with TRBJ1-1; the D gene is possibly TRBD1 (6 bases). Trimming cost V 5 bases and J 2 bases, with 12 bases left between them. Germline CDR1 is LNHDA and CDR2 is SQIVND (reference sequence). This CDR3 has 14 amino acids. CDR3 in amino acids: CASSSYRENTEAFF. For the CDR3, the DNA is TGTGCCAGTAGTTCATACAGGGAAAACACTGAAGCTTTCTTT.

The chain couples TRBV2 to TRBJ1-5, with 7 bases lining up with TRBD1. CDR3 length: 13 amino acids. Germline V lookup: CDR1 SNHLY, CDR2 FYNNEI. With 11 bases clipped from V and 0 bases from J, the junction kept 4 bases outside the gene matches. The DNA of the CDR3 is TGTGCCGGGGGGACAGTTAGCAATCAGCCCCAGCATTTT. This sequence encodes CAGGTVSNQPQHF.

The rearrangement links TRBV30 to TRBJ1-1; D perhaps matches TRBD1 (5 bases). CDR3 size: 13 residues. Trimming took off 0 bases at V and 3 bases at J, with 8 bases between the two ends. Germline CDR1 GTSNPN, CDR2 SVGIG (reference sequence). This CDR3 is CAWSVWGDTEAFF. CDR3 sequence (DNA): TGTGCCTGGAGTGTTTGGGGCGACACTGAAGCTTTCTTT. Supplemented by reference TRBV30 and TRBJ1-1, the full variable domain reads SQTIHQWPATLVQPVGSPLSLECTVEGTSNPNLYWYRQAAGRGLQLLFYSVGIGQISSEVPQNLSASRPQDRQFILSSKKLLLSDSGFYLCAWSVWGDTEAFFGQGTRLTVV.

As concerns this clone: The same CDR3 also results from other DNA sequences found in this sample. The chain carries TRBV18 and TRBJ1-1; D perhaps matches TRBD1 (5 bases). The CDR3 contains 13 residues. CDR1 and CDR2 from the germline V gene are KGHSH and LQKENI. The germline V and J ends were trimmed by 3 bases and 2 bases, with 7 bases remaining between them. The CDR3: CASSPGHNTEAFF. CDR3 bases: TGTGCCAGCTCACCCGGACATAACACTGAAGCTTTCTTT.

This clone is a singleton in its sample. The gene calls are TRBV7-9 and TRBJ1-4, with TRBD1 matching 10 bases. The CDR3 consists of 15 residues. V trimming: 4 bases; J trimming: 5 bases; junction bases outside the gene matches: 4. CDR1 is SEHNR and CDR2 is FQNEAQ in the germline V gene (reference sequence). The CDR3 sequence is CASSSPGQGNEKLFF. The CDR3 DNA reads TGTGCCAGCAGCTCCCCGGGACAGGGGAATGAAAAACTGTTTTTT.

The chain employs TRBV7-2 and TRBJ1-5, with 10 bases identical to TRBD1. V lost 5 bases, J lost 3 bases, and 4 bases stayed unmatched. This CDR3 comprises 15 residues. The germline gives CDR1 SGHTA, CDR2 FQGNSA. The CDR3 sequence is CASSLTGGINQPQHF. The CDR3, as DNA: TGTGCCAGCAGCCTGACAGGGGGCATCAATCAGCCCCAGCATTTT.

Points on this clone: A read error may account for a junction end that differs from germline. The chain is built from TRBV25-1 and TRBJ2-7; 10 bases are shared with TRBD1. CDR1 and CDR2 (germline): MGHDK, SYGVNS. CDR3 length: 15 amino acids. DNA of the CDR3: TGTGTCAGCAGTGGATGGGACAGGGGAGGGTACGAGCAGTACTTC. Its protein product is CVSSGWDRGGYEQYF.